Listed below are T cell receptor beta chains from one sample, sequenced in a study of blood T cell repertoires in COVID-19. Clones were read by immunoSEQ multiplex PCR, and TCRdb kept only the in-frame ones, dropping some. Of approximately 100,000 clones in the sample, nearly 85% were seen once. Sequencing used peripheral blood. The receptor set was obtained from a human donor in a cohort sampled during active or convalescent COVID-19. CDR3s include the opening cysteine and the closing phenylalanine or tryptophan. The order of the fields is J gene, clone size, D gene, V gene, CDR3 DNA, CDR3 protein. D genes are given only for firm matches. The size of a clone is reported for some rows only, either as once, few or many, or as a class for expanded clones.

>TRBJ2-7|-|TRBD1|TRBV6-5
TGTGCCAGCAGTTACTCGAAGGGGGCTACCTACGAGCAGTACTTC
CASSYSKGATYEQYF
>TRBJ1-4|-|-|TRBV29-1
TGCAGCGTGAGGGAGGGAGAAAAACTGTTTTTT
CSVREGEKLFF
>TRBJ1-1|-|-|TRBV7-3
TGTGCCAGCAGCGCCCTCGCGACAGGGAACACTGAAGCTTTCTTT
CASSALATGNTEAFF
>TRBJ2-2|-|-|TRBV9
TGTGCCAGCAGCGTAGGGGGGGTGACCGGGGAGCTGTTTTTT
CASSVGGVTGELFF
>TRBJ1-3|-|-|TRBV12-3/TRBV12-4
TGTGCACAGGAAGGTTTTGGAAACACCATATATTTT
CAQEGFGNTIYF
>TRBJ2-7|few|TRBD1|TRBV11-1
TGTGCCAGCGGCCGCAGACAGGGGGTCTCCTACGAGCAGTACTTC
CASGRRQGVSYEQYF
>TRBJ1-2|-|-|TRBV10-2
TGCGCCAGTCGGGGGGACGGACTCTATGGCTACACCTTC
CASRGDGLYGYTF
>TRBJ1-2|-|TRBD1|TRBV6-2/TRBV6-3
TGTGCCAGCAGTAACCGGGACAGGTCCCTTTCTGGATATGGCTACACCTTC
CASSNRDRSLSGYGYTF
>TRBJ1-2|-|-|TRBV11-2
TGTGCCAGCAGCTTAGCCCCCAGGCAGTGGGGCTACACCTTC
CASSLAPRQWGYTF
>TRBJ1-5|-|-|TRBV7-8
TGTGCCAGCACCCAAAGCGGTCGGGGGAGTATGCAGCCCCAGCATTTT
CASTQSGRGSMQPQHF
>TRBJ2-3|-|-|TRBV7-3
TGTGCCAGCAGCTCTGTCCCCACAGATACGCAGTATTTT
CASSSVPTDTQYF
>TRBJ2-3|-|-|TRBV7-9
TGTGCCAGCAGCTTAGCGCTGGGACAAGGAGGCACAGATACGCAGTATTTT
CASSLALGQGGTDTQYF
>TRBJ2-5|-|-|TRBV5-1
TGCGCCAGCAGCCGAGGATGGGCGGGTCAAGAGACCCAGTACTTC
CASSRGWAGQETQYF
>TRBJ1-4|-|-|TRBV4-1
TGCGCCAGCAGCCAAGTAGGGGCAGGGCGCGAAAAACTGTTTTTT
CASSQVGAGREKLFF
>TRBJ1-5|-|-|TRBV10-3
TGTGCCATCAGTGAACCGGGTGGGAATCAGCCCCAGCATTTT
CAISEPGGNQPQHF
>TRBJ1-5|-|-|TRBV28
TGTGCCAGCAGTTGGACATCGGGAGGCAATCAGCCCCAGCATTTT
CASSWTSGGNQPQHF
>TRBJ1-4|-|-|TRBV28
TGTGCCAGCAGGGCAGGGTGGAATGAAAAACTGTTTTTT
CASRAGWNEKLFF
>TRBJ1-2|once|TRBD1|TRBV19
TGTGCCAGTAGTGCCGGACAGGGGGCGGCAGGCTACACCTTC
CASSAGQGAAGYTF
>TRBJ1-1|-|-|TRBV4-2
TGTGCCAGCAGCCAAGGTCCCCCCGGGTCTGAAGCTTTCTTT
CASSQGPPGSEAFF
>TRBJ2-3|-|TRBD2|TRBV4-1
TGCGCCAGCAGCCTACGGACTAGCGGGGTTTCAGACGCGGATACGCAGTATTTT
CASSLRTSGVSDADTQYF
>TRBJ2-5|-|-|TRBV16
TGTGCCAGCACCCTCATGGGTCAGGGAGAGACCCAGTACTTC
CASTLMGQGETQYF
>TRBJ2-3|-|-|TRBV15
TGTGCCACCAGCAGAGAACCGGGACTCGCGGCAGATACGCAGTATTTT
CATSREPGLAADTQYF
>TRBJ2-1|-|-|TRBV11-3
TGTGCCAGCAGCTCAGCCCGGGACTCCCCGAATGAGCAGTTCTTC
CASSSARDSPNEQFF
>TRBJ2-3|once|TRBD2|TRBV19
TGTGCCAGTAGTATTAGTAGCGGGGCCAGGGATACGCAGTATTTT
CASSISSGARDTQYF
>TRBJ2-1|-|TRBD1|TRBV10-2
TGCGCCAGCAGTGACGGTGGGACAGGGGACTACAATGAGCAGTTCTTC
CASSDGGTGDYNEQFF
>TRBJ1-1|-|TRBD1|TRBV2
TGTGCCAGCAGTCAGACAGGGGAAGCCACTGAAGCTTTCTTT
CASSQTGEATEAFF
>TRBJ1-1|-|-|TRBV9
TGTGCCAGCAGCGTACCCCCAACAGGGAACACTGAAGCTTTCTTT
CASSVPPTGNTEAFF